The rows below give T cell receptor beta chains drawn from one sample of a study of blood T cell repertoires in COVID-19. Generated by immunoSEQ multiplex PCR, the TCRdb table keeps only in-frame clones and is missing some. Here the sample spans 140,000 to 150,000 clones, 76% being singletons. Material for sequencing was peripheral blood. The receptors stem from a man in his fifties or sixties with acute or convalescent COVID-19. CDR3s leave out the opening cysteine and the closing phenylalanine or tryptophan. A D gene is named only where the DNA matches it firmly.

TRBV24-1,TRBJ2-2,-,ATSAGTLAGELF
TRBV4-1,TRBJ2-3,-,ASSQSGYTDTQY
TRBV7-2,TRBJ2-6,-,ASSLVAGRTSGANVLT
TRBV2,TRBJ2-7,TRBD2,ASTSQGGGLAGAYEQY
TRBV4-1,TRBJ2-2,TRBD2,ASSRGLAGENTGELF
TRBV10-2,TRBJ1-2,TRBD1,ASSLGQSPEYYGYT
TRBV5-1,TRBJ2-3,-,ASSFSSSSTDTQY
TRBV7-3,TRBJ2-2,-,ASSGQGRTGELF
TRBV7-6,TRBJ1-6,TRBD1,ASSLEVKGGTVNSPLH
TRBV19,TRBJ2-2,-,ASSGTLTGELF
TRBV27,TRBJ2-7,TRBD2,ASSLGLAVTYEQY
TRBV28,TRBJ2-1,TRBD2,ASTLLAGAYNEQF
TRBV19,TRBJ1-1,TRBD1,ASSIPTGGLFLNTEAF